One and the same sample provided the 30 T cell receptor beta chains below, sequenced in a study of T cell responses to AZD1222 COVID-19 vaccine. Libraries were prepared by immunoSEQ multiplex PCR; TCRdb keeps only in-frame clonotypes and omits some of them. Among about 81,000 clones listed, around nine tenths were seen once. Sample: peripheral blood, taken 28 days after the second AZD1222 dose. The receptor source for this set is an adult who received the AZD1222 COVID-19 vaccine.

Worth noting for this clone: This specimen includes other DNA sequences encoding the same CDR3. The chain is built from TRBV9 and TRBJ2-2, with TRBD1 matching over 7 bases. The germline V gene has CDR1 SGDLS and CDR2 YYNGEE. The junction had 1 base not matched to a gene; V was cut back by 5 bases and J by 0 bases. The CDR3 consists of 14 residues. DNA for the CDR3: TGTGCCAGCAGGGGACAGACGAACACCGGGGAGCTGTTTTTT. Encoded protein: CASRGQTNTGELFF.

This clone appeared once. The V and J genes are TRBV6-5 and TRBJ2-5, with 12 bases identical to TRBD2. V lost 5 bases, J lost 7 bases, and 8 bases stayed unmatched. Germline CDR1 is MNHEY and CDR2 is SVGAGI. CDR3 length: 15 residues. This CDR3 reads CASSPTSGGDGTQYF. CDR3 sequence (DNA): TGTGCCAGCAGTCCGACTAGCGGGGGCGATGGGACCCAGTACTTC.

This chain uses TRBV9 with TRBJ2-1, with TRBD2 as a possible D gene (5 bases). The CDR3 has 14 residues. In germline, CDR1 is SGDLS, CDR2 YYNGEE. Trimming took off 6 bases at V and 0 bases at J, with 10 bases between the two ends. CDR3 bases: TGTGCCAGCACTAGTGGGAGCTCCTACAATGAGCAGTTCTTC. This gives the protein CASTSGSSYNEQFF. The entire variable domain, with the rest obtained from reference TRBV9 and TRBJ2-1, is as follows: DSGVTQTPKHLITATGQRVTLRCSPRSGDLSVYWYQQSLDQGLQFLIQYYNGEERAKGNILERFSAQQFPDLHSELNLSSLELGDSALYFCASTSGSSYNEQFFGPGTRLTVL.

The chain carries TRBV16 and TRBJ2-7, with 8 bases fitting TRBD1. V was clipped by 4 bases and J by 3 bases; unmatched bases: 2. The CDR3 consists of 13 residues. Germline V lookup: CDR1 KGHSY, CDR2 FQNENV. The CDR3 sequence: CASSRDRLYEQYF. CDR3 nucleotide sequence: TGTGCCAGCAGCCGGGACAGGCTCTACGAGCAGTACTTC.

CDR3 residues: CASSFWQQNTEAFF. DNA for the CDR3: TGTGCCAGCAGCTTTTGGCAACAGAACACTGAAGCTTTCTTT. This rearrangement joins TRBV5-4 to TRBJ1-1; D remains ambiguous. The CDR3 has 14 residues. CDR1 SGHNT and CDR2 YYREEE come from the germline V gene (reference sequence). Trimming removed 2 bases from V and 1 base from J, with 9 bases in between.

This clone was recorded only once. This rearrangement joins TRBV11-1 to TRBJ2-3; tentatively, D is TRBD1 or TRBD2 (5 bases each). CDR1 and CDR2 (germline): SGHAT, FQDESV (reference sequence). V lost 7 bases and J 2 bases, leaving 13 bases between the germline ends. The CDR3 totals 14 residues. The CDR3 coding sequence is TGTGCCAGCACCCCCTCGGGGCCCACAGATACGCAGTATTTT. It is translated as CASTPSGPTDTQYF.

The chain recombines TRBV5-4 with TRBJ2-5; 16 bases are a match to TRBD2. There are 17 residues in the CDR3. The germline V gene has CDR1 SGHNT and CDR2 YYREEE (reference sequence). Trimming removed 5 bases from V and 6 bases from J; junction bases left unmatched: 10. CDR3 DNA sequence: TGTGCCAGCAGACCCGGGACTAGCGGGGGGGCCCTCCAGACCCAGTACTTC. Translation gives CASRPGTSGGALQTQYF.

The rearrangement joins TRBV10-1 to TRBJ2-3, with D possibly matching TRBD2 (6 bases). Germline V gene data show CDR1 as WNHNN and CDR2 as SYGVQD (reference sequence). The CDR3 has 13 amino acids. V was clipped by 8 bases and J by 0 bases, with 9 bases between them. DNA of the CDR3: TGCGCCAGCGGACGGGGGAGCACAGATACGCAGTATTTT. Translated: CASGRGSTDTQYF.

The CDR3 DNA reads TGTGCCAGCCAAACAGGGGGCGACGAAAAACTGTTTTTT. Translated, it gives CASQTGGDEKLFF. The chain is built from TRBV18 and TRBJ1-4; 9 nucleotides match TRBD1. Germline V gene lookup returns CDR1 KGHSH and CDR2 LQKENI. The CDR3 length is 13 residues. V shed 8 bases and J 8 bases; nucleotides not matched to a gene: 6. Combining the CDR3 with reference TRBV18 and TRBJ1-4 gives the whole variable domain NAGVMQNPRHLVRRRGQEARLRCSPMKGHSHVYWYRQLPEEGLKFMVYLQKENIIDESGMPKERFSAEFPKEGPSILRIQQVVRGDSAAYFCASQTGGDEKLFFGSGTQLSVL.

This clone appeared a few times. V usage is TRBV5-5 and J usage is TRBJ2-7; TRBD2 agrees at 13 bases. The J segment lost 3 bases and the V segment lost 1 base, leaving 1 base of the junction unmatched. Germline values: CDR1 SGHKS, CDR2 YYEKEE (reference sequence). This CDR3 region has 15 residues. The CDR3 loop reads CASSLRTSGGYEQYF. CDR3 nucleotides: TGTGCCAGCAGCTTGAGGACTAGCGGGGGCTACGAGCAGTACTTC.

The DNA of the CDR3 is TGTGCCAGCTCTCAGGGACAGGAGAGCTCTGGAAACACCATATATTTT. It yields the protein CASSQGQESSGNTIYF. The rearrangement joins TRBV18 to TRBJ1-3, with 8 nucleotides matching TRBD1. Germline lookup yields CDR1 KGHSH and CDR2 LQKENI. With 6 bases clipped from V and 0 bases from J, the junction kept 7 bases outside the gene matches. The CDR3 contains 16 residues.

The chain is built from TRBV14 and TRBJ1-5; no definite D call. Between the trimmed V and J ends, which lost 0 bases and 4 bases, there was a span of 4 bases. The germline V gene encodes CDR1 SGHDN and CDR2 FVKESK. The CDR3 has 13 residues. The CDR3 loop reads CASSQDRNQPQHF. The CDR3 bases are TGTGCCAGCAGCCAAGACAGAAATCAGCCCCAGCATTTT.

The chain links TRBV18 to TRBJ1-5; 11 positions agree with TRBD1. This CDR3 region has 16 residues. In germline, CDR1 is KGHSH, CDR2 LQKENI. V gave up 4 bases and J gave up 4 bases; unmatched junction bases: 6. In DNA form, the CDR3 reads TGTGCCAGCTCACGCAACGGACAGGGGGCAAATCAGCCCCAGCATTTT. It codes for CASSRNGQGANQPQHF. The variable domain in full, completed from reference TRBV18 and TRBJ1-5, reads NAGVMQNPRHLVRRRGQEARLRCSPMKGHSHVYWYRQLPEEGLKFMVYLQKENIIDESGMPKERFSAEFPKEGPSILRIQQVVRGDSAAYFCASSRNGQGANQPQHFGDGTRLSIL.

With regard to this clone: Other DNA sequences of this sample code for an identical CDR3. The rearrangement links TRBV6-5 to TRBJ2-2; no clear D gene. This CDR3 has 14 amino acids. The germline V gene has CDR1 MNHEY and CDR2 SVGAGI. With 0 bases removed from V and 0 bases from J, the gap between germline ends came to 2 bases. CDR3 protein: CASSYSPNTGELFF. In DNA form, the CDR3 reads TGTGCCAGCAGTTACTCACCGAACACCGGGGAGCTGTTTTTT.

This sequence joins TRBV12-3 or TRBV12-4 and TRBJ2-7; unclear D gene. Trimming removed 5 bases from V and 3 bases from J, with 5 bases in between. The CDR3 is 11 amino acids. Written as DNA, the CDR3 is TGTGCCAGCAGTCCGCGCTACGAGCAGTACTTC. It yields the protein CASSPRYEQYF.

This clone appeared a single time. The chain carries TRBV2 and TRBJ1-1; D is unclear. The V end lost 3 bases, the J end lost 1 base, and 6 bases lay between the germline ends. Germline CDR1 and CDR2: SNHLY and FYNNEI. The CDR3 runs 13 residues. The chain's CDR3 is CASSEEGNTEAFF. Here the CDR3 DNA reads TGTGCCAGCAGTGAGGAGGGGAACACTGAAGCTTTCTTT.

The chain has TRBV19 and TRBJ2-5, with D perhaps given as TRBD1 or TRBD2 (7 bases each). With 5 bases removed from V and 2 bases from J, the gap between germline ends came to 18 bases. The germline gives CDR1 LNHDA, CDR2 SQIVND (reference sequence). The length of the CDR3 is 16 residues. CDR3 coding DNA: TGTGCCAGTAGTTCATTTTCAGGGGGGGGTCAAGAGACCCAGTACTTC. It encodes CASSSFSGGGQETQYF.

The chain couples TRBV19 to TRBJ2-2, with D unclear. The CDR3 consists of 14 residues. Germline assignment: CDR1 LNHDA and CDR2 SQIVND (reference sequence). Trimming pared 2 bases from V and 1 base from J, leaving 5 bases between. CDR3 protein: CASSISGNTGELFF. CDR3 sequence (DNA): TGTGCCAGTAGTATATCAGGGAACACCGGGGAGCTGTTTTTT.

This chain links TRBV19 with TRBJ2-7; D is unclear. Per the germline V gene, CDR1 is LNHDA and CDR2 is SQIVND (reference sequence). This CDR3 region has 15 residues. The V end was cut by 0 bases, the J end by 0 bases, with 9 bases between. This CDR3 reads CASSIDRRISYEQYF. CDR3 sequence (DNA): TGTGCCAGTAGTATAGATCGTCGGATCTCCTACGAGCAGTACTTC.

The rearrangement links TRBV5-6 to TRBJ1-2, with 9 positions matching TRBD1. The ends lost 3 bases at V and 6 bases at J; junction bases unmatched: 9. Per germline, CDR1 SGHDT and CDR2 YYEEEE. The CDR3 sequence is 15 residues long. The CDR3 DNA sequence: TGTGCCAGCAGCTCCTGGGACAGGGCGAAGGATGGCTACACCTTC. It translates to CASSSWDRAKDGYTF.

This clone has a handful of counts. The DNA for the CDR3 is TGTGCCAGCAGCCGTGACAGCTCTGGGGCCAACGTCCTGACTTTC. Amino acid sequence: CASSRDSSGANVLTF. The V and J genes are TRBV6-4 and TRBJ2-6; D is possibly TRBD1 (5 bases). CDR1 and CDR2 from the germline V gene are MRHNA and SNTAGT. There are 15 residues in the CDR3. The V end lost 6 bases, the J end lost 0 bases, and 9 bases lay between the germline ends.

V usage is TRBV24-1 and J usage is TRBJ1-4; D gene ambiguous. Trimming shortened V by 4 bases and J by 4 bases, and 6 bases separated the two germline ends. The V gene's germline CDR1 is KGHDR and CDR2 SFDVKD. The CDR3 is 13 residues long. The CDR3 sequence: CATSDTLNEKLFF. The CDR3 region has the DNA TGTGCCACCAGTGACACCCTTAATGAAAAACTGTTTTTT.

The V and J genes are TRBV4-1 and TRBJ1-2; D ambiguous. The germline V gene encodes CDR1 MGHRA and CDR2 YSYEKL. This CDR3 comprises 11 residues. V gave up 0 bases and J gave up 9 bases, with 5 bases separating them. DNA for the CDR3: TGCGCCAGCAGCCAAGAAGGCCGCTACACCTTC. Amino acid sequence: CASSQEGRYTF.

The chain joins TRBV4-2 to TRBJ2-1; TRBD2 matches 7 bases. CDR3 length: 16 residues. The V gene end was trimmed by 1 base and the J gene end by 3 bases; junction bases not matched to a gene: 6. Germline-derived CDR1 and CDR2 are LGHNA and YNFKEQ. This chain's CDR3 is CASSQVLRGSYNEQFF. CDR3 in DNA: TGTGCCAGCAGCCAAGTTTTGCGGGGGAGCTACAATGAGCAGTTCTTC.

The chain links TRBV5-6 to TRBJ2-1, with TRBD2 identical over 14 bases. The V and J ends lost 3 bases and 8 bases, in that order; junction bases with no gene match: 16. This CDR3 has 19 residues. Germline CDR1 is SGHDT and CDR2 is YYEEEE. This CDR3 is CASSSHGLAGGLRIDEQFF. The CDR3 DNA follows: TGTGCCAGCAGCTCTCACGGACTAGCGGGGGGTCTTAGGATCGATGAGCAGTTCTTC.

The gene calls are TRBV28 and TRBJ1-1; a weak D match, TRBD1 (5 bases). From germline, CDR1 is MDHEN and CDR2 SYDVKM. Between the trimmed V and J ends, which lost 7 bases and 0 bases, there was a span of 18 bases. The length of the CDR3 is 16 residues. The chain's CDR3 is CASTLPGRKLNTEAFF. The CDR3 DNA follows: TGTGCCAGCACCCTACCGGGACGGAAACTGAACACTGAAGCTTTCTTT.

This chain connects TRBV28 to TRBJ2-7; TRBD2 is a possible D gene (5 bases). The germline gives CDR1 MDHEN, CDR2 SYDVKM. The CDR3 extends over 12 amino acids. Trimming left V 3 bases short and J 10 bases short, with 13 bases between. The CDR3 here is CASSFLYGEQYF. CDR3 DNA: TGTGCCAGCAGTTTCTTATACGGGGAACAGTACTTC.

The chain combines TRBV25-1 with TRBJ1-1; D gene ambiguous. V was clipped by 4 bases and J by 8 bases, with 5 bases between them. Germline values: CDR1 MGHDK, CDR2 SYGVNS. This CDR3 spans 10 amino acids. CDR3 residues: CASSATEAFF. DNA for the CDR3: TGTGCCAGCAGTGCCACGGAAGCTTTCTTT.

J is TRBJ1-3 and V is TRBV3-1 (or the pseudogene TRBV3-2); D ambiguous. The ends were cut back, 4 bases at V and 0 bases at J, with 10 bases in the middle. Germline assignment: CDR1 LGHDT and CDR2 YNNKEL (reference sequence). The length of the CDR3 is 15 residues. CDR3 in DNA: TGTGCCAGCAGCCTAGGGAGCCACTCTGGAAACACCATATATTTT. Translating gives CASSLGSHSGNTIYF.

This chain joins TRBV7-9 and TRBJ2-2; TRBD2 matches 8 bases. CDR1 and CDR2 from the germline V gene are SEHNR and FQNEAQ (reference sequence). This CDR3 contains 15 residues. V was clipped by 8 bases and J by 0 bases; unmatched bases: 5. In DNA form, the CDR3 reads TGTGCCAGCTGGCGCGGGGGGTCGAACACCGGGGAGCTGTTTTTT. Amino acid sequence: CASWRGGSNTGELFF.